Shown below are 20 T cell receptor beta chains from a single sample sequenced in a study of shared clonotypes between healthy human individuals. Method: immunoSEQ multiplex PCR; TCRdb's copy keeps in-frame clones and lacks some. The sample carries over 2 million clones, roughly 94% recorded once. Sequences were obtained from naive CD4+ T cells sorted from blood. As to subset: CD45RA+ positively selected. The receptor set was obtained from a man younger than 35 in good health.

The chain recombines TRBV18 with TRBJ2-1; D gene ambiguous. The CDR3 is 14 amino acids. V was clipped by 0 bases and J by 5 bases, with 8 bases between them. Germline values: CDR1 KGHSH, CDR2 LQKENI. CDR3 loop: CASSPPSTDNEQFF. The CDR3 DNA is TGTGCCAGCTCACCACCCTCAACCGACAATGAGCAGTTCTTC.

About this clone itself: Other DNA sequences in the sample encode the same CDR3. This chain connects TRBV7-9 to TRBJ1-1; tentatively, D is TRBD1 (5 bases). The V gene's germline CDR1 is SEHNR and CDR2 FQNEAQ (reference sequence). V was pared by 1 base and J by 2 bases, with 8 bases between. The CDR3 contains 14 residues. In DNA, the CDR3 is TGTGCCAGCAGCTTAGGCACAGGAAACACTGAAGCTTTCTTT. Translating gives CASSLGTGNTEAFF.

The genes are TRBV5-1 and TRBJ2-3, with 12 bases identical to TRBD2. V was pared by 4 bases and J by 1 base, with 7 bases of the junction left unmatched. CDR1 and CDR2 (germline): SGHRS, YFSETQ. The CDR3 runs 17 residues. This CDR3 reads CASSGLAGPPGTDTQYF. The CDR3 nucleotides read TGCGCCAGCAGCGGACTAGCGGGGCCCCCTGGCACAGATACGCAGTATTTT.

This clone has a single count. The chain has TRBV10-3 and TRBJ1-2, with 7 bases identical to TRBD1. Germline V gives CDR1 ENHRY, CDR2 SYGVKD. V lost 5 bases to trimming and J lost 4 bases; unmatched junction nucleotides: 10. The CDR3 totals 15 residues. CDR3 sequence (DNA): TGTGCCATCAGTTACGGACAGGAAGTAATCTATGGCTACACCTTC. It specifies CAISYGQEVIYGYTF.

The chain uses TRBV7-2 and TRBJ2-5; the D is unclear. CDR3 length equals 13 residues. CDR1 SGHTA and CDR2 FQGNSA come from the germline V gene. V was pared by 1 base and J by 4 bases, with 7 bases between. CDR3 protein: CASSLGQSETQYF. The DNA for the CDR3 is TGTGCCAGCAGCTTAGGGCAGTCAGAGACCCAGTACTTC. The whole variable domain, filled in from reference TRBV7-2 and TRBJ2-5, reads GAGVSQSPSNKVTEKGKDVELRCDPISGHTALYWYRQSLGQGLEFLIYFQGNSAPDKSGLPSDRFSAERTGGSVSTLTIQRTQQEDSAVYLCASSLGQSETQYFGPGTRLLVL.

The V call is TRBV29-1, the J call TRBJ1-5, with a possible D match to TRBD1 (5 bases). This CDR3 comprises 13 residues. Per the germline V gene, CDR1 is SQVTM and CDR2 is ANQGSEA. V gave up 4 bases and J gave up 4 bases, with 11 bases separating them. CDR3 region: CSVGQSPNQPQHF. The CDR3 nucleotides are TGCAGCGTTGGACAGAGTCCGAATCAGCCCCAGCATTTT.

The chain carries TRBV14 and TRBJ2-1; 7 positions agree with TRBD1. This CDR3 contains 14 residues. J lost 6 bases, V lost 2 bases, and 4 bases had no gene match. Germline lookup yields CDR1 SGHDN and CDR2 FVKESK. The CDR3 is CASSQTGTVNEQFF. The CDR3, as DNA: TGTGCCAGCAGCCAAACGGGGACAGTCAATGAGCAGTTCTTC.

This rearrangement joins TRBV20-1 to TRBJ1-1, with D hard to call. The CDR3 length is 10 residues. Germline values: CDR1 DFQATT, CDR2 SNEGSKA (reference sequence). CDR3 in DNA: TGCTCCACCGCGGAAGTTGAAGCTTTCTTT. Protein sequence: CSTAEVEAFF.

This clone was detected only once. This rearrangement joins TRBV5-5 to TRBJ2-5; tentative D call: TRBD1 (5 bases). Looked up from germline, CDR1 is SGHKS and CDR2 is YYEKEE (reference sequence). V shed 5 bases and J shed 5 bases, with 16 bases lying between them. This CDR3 has 14 amino acids. DNA for the CDR3: TGTGCCAGCAGATCTAGGGGCGAAGGGGAGACCCAGTACTTC. It encodes CASRSRGEGETQYF.

This rearrangement joins TRBV18 to TRBJ1-6; 9 bases align to TRBD1. Germline V CDR1 and CDR2: KGHSH, LQKENI. With V trimmed by 3 bases and J by 7 bases, 4 bases remained unmatched. The CDR3 spans 15 residues. For the CDR3, the DNA is TGTGCCAGCTCACCTGGACAGGGGTGGAATTCACCCCTCCACTTT. Translated: CASSPGQGWNSPLHF.

The V call is TRBV6-6, the J call TRBJ2-7; D is uncertain. Trimming shortened V by 6 bases and J by 5 bases, and 14 bases separated the two germline ends. The CDR3 totals 13 residues. Germline values: CDR1 MNHNY, CDR2 SVGAGI (reference sequence). CDR3 loop: CASRAGQFHEQYF. The CDR3, as DNA: TGTGCCAGCAGGGCCGGGCAGTTTCACGAGCAGTACTTC.

The rearrangement uses TRBV4-3 and TRBJ2-7, with 7 bases aligning to TRBD1. The CDR3 has 15 amino acids. From germline, CDR1 is LGHNA and CDR2 YSLEER. Losses at the gene ends were 3 bases for V and 4 bases for J; bases not matched to a gene: 9. The CDR3 sequence: CASSQVRGGSYEQYF. The CDR3 DNA sequence: TGCGCCAGCAGCCAGGTGCGAGGGGGCAGTTACGAGCAGTACTTC.

The J gene is TRBJ2-5, the V gene TRBV2, with D possibly matching TRBD2 (6 bases). Germline CDR1 is SNHLY and CDR2 is FYNNEI. The V gene lost 3 bases and the J gene lost 7 bases, with 15 bases spanning the gap. This CDR3 region has 14 residues. CDR3: CASSEGGSGVTQYF. The CDR3 nucleotides are TGTGCCAGCAGTGAGGGAGGTTCCGGGGTGACCCAGTACTTC.

The chain uses TRBV6-1 and TRBJ2-5; possibly TRBD2 for D (5 bases). The germline V gene encodes CDR1 MNHNS and CDR2 SASEGT. V was shortened by 1 base and J by 4 bases, with 13 bases between the two germline ends. CDR3 length: 15 amino acids. CDR3: CASSEVLRAGETQYF. Written as DNA, the CDR3 is TGTGCCAGCAGTGAAGTTTTGAGGGCCGGAGAGACCCAGTACTTC.

The J gene is TRBJ1-5, the V gene TRBV6-6; 7 bases agree with TRBD1. The junction had 8 bases not matched to a gene; V was cut back by 6 bases and J by 6 bases. Germline assignment: CDR1 MNHNY and CDR2 SVGAGI (reference sequence). The CDR3 length is 14 residues. CDR3 amino acids: CASSRRGRAQPQHF. In nucleotides, the CDR3 is TGTGCCAGCAGCAGAAGGGGGCGGGCTCAGCCCCAGCATTTT.

The chain links TRBV7-9 to TRBJ2-7, with a tentative D call TRBD1 (6 bases). This CDR3 has 14 amino acids. Germline-derived CDR1 and CDR2 are SEHNR and FQNEAQ (reference sequence). Trimming cost V 2 bases and J 1 base, with 9 bases left between them. Written as DNA, the CDR3 is TGTGCCAGCAGCTTAACAGGGAAGTCCTACGAGCAGTACTTC. Amino acids: CASSLTGKSYEQYF.

V is TRBV4-1 and J is TRBJ1-2; perhaps TRBD1 as D (6 bases). V lost 0 bases and J 4 bases, leaving 12 bases between the germline ends. The CDR3 has 15 amino acids. Germline V gene lookup returns CDR1 MGHRA and CDR2 YSYEKL. CDR3 nucleotides: TGCGCCAGCAGCCAAGAACAATCGACAGGCTATGGCTACACCTTC. Its translation is CASSQEQSTGYGYTF.

The J gene is TRBJ1-2, the V gene TRBV2, with TRBD1 as a possible D gene (6 bases). Germline CDR1 SNHLY, CDR2 FYNNEI. The CDR3 runs 15 residues. V was shortened by 6 bases and J by 0 bases, with 14 bases between the two germline ends. The CDR3 sequence: CASSEPGTTNYGYTF. The CDR3 region has the DNA TGTGCCAGCAGCGAACCCGGGACAACTAACTATGGCTACACCTTC. Full variable domain (outside the CDR3, taken from reference TRBV2 and TRBJ1-2): EPEVTQTPSHQVTQMGQEVILRCVPISNHLYFYWYRQILGQKVEFLVSFYNNEISEKSEIFDDQFSVERPDGSNFTLKIRSTKLEDSAMYFCASSEPGTTNYGYTFGSGTRLTVV.

V and J are TRBV5-1 and TRBJ1-1, with 10 bases lining up with TRBD1. CDR1 and CDR2 from the germline V gene are SGHRS and YFSETQ. This CDR3 contains 15 residues. The J segment lost 5 bases and the V segment lost 3 bases, leaving 7 bases of the junction unmatched. The chain's CDR3 is CASSSGQGESTEAFF. In DNA form, the CDR3 reads TGCGCCAGCAGCTCCGGACAGGGGGAGAGTACTGAAGCTTTCTTT.

On this clone itself: The junction departs from the called germline gene at one end, perhaps through a read error. The rearrangement joins TRBV7-7 to TRBJ2-7, with D perhaps TRBD1 or TRBD2 (5 bases each). This CDR3 comprises 15 residues. Germline loops: CDR1 SSHAT, CDR2 FNYEAQ (reference sequence). The CDR3 region is CASSPGYGAIYEQYF. As DNA, the CDR3 is TGTGCTAGCAGCCCAGGTTACGGGGCAATATACGAGCAGTACTTC.